One sample yielded the 31 T cell receptor beta chains listed below, sequenced in a study of prognosis after radiotherapy for stage I lung cancer. It was by two-round multiplex PCR that TCR beta CDR3 was amplified from genomic DNA. Amplification in first-round PCR relied on primers specific to each TRBV and TRBJ gene. TCRdb recomputed calls from the multiplex PCR reads with MiXCR, one row per CDR3 protein. The table has roughly 15,000 distinct CDR3 sequences, 31% seen once. The sample here was PBMCs, taken before or after stereotactic body radiation therapy (not recorded which). The receptors originated from a donor at least 50 years old with non-small cell lung cancer.

By proportion, this clonotype is medium-sized. This chain uses TRBV6-1 with TRBJ1-3; D uncertain. The CDR3 covers 15 residues. Trimming removed 1 base from V and 0 bases from J, with 7 bases in between. CDR1 and CDR2 from the germline V gene are MNHNS and SASEGT. The CDR3 sequence is CASSEGADSGNTIYF. CDR3 DNA: TGTGCCAGCAGTGAAGGTGCAGACTCTGGAAACACCATATATTTT.

Notes on this clonotype: A single base is all that separates this from a far larger clone, so a read error is likely. The chain uses TRBV6-9 and TRBJ2-7; D remains ambiguous. The CDR3 length is 11 residues. V was clipped by 3 bases and J by 4 bases, with 4 bases between them. Germline CDR1 MNHGY, CDR2 SVAAGI. CDR3 residues: CASSYPYEQYF. For the CDR3, the DNA is TGTGCCAGCAGTTACCCTTACGAGCAGTACTTC.

The sample holds many counts of this clonotype. This sequence joins TRBV25-1 and TRBJ2-7; 8 nucleotides agree with TRBD2. The CDR3 spans 12 residues. Germline V gene sequence: CDR1 MGHDK, CDR2 SYGVNS. With 6 bases clipped from V and 7 bases from J, the junction kept 5 bases outside the gene matches. CDR3 sequence: CASRSGRGEQYF. DNA for the CDR3: TGTGCCAGCAGGAGCGGGAGAGGTGAGCAGTACTTC.

Ten or more counts support this clonotype. The chain combines TRBV11-2 with TRBJ2-5; D may match TRBD1 or TRBD2 (5 bases each). Germline CDR1 reads SGHAT; CDR2 reads FQNNGV. Deletions cut 5 bases from V and 5 bases from J, with 21 bases between. The CDR3 covers 16 residues. This chain's CDR3 is CASSHTLGVQKETQYF. CDR3 in DNA: TGTGCCAGCAGCCACACGCTGGGGGTCCAGAAGGAGACCCAGTACTTC. The full variable domain, with the rest looked up from reference TRBV11-2 and TRBJ2-5, is EAGVAQSPRYKIIEKRQSVAFWCNPISGHATLYWYQQILGQGPKLLIQFQNNGVVDDSQLPKDRFSAERLKGVDSTLKIQPAKLEDSAVYLCASSHTLGVQKETQYFGPGTRLLVL.

This clonotype was counted ten times or more. The rearrangement uses TRBV30 and TRBJ2-7; the match to TRBD1 covers 7 bases. The CDR3 contains 12 residues. The V segment lost 7 bases and the J segment 1 base; nucleotides outside the gene matches: 4. In germline, CDR1 is GTSNPN, CDR2 SVGIG (reference sequence). The CDR3 reads CASQTGSYEQYF. DNA for the CDR3: TGTGCCTCTCAGACAGGGTCCTACGAGCAGTACTTC.

Relative to its sample, this clonotype is medium-sized (0.01 to 0.1%). V and J are TRBV7-9 and TRBJ1-6; 7 nucleotides line up with TRBD1. Trimming at V came to 4 bases and at J to 7 bases, leaving 7 bases not matched to a gene. The germline V gene has CDR1 SEHNR and CDR2 FQNEAQ (reference sequence). The CDR3 is made up of 15 amino acids. The CDR3 DNA is TGTGCCAGCAGCTCGGACAGGAAGACAAATTCACCCCTCCACTTT. This codes for CASSSDRKTNSPLHF.

Notes on this clonotype: Since a far larger clone is one base different, this is likely a read error. The gene calls are TRBV20-1 and TRBJ2-5; 16 bases are shared with TRBD2. Near its end, the DNA agrees better with TRBJ2-1, so the J call may be wrong. Germline assignment: CDR1 DFQATT and CDR2 SNEGSKA (reference sequence). The CDR3 has 16 residues. CDR3 in DNA: TGCAGTTCCGACGGGACTAGCGGGAGGGCCACGAATGAGCAGTTCTTC. Its translation: CSSDGTSGRATNEQFF.

This clonotype was seen many times. This clone may be a read error of a much larger clone one base away. The chain links TRBV18 to TRBJ2-1; D remains unclear. Germline V CDR1 and CDR2: KGHSH, LQKENI. This CDR3 is 13 amino acids long. The CDR3, as DNA: TGTGCCAACTCATCATCAAACCCATTAATAGGGATCTTC. Translating gives CANSSSNPLIGIF.

This clonotype was observed many times. The rearrangement joins TRBV19 to TRBJ2-3, with TRBD2 matching 9 bases. There are 15 residues in the CDR3. Germline-derived CDR1 and CDR2 are LNHDA and SQIVND (reference sequence). With V trimmed by 8 bases and J by 3 bases, 9 bases remained unmatched. CDR3 bases: TGTGCCAGTGGTACAAGCGGACTAGCGACAGATACGCAGTATTTT. The encoded protein is CASGTSGLATDTQYF.

Concerning this clonotype itself: Since no conserved phenylalanine or tryptophan closes the CDR3, a read error is the likely cause. It is unclear where the CDR3 begins or ends on the DNA, so no DNA is shown, and the CDR3 is as TCRdb lists it. The chain combines TRBV5-1 with TRBJ2-1; TRBD1 is taken as the D call from the table, unchecked against the DNA. The CDR3 has 14 residues if both end residues are counted. Germline CDR1 reads SGHRS; CDR2 reads YFSETQ. CDR3 sequence reads: CASSLEGPYNEQLL.

Concerning this clonotype itself: One junction end disagrees with the germline gene, perhaps due to a read error. The genes are TRBV7-9 and TRBJ1-4, with 7 bases identical to TRBD1. Germline CDR1 reads SEHNR; CDR2 reads FQNEAQ (reference sequence). The CDR3 runs 14 residues. The CDR3 sequence is CASGQDRLNEKLLF. CDR3 DNA sequence: TGTGCCAGCGGCCAGGACAGGCTTAATGAAAAACTGCTTTTT.

Ten or more counts support this clonotype. V gene TRBV5-1 combines with J gene TRBJ2-7, with 8 bases fitting TRBD2. CDR1 SGHRS and CDR2 YFSETQ come from the germline V gene. The CDR3 runs to 14 residues. With 5 bases clipped from V and 4 bases from J, the junction kept 8 bases outside the gene matches. CDR3 residues: CASRTAGVGYEQYF. CDR3 coding DNA: TGCGCCAGCAGGACAGCGGGAGTCGGGTACGAGCAGTACTTC. The full variable domain, with the rest looked up from reference TRBV5-1 and TRBJ2-7, is KAGVTQTPRYLIKTRGQQVTLSCSPISGHRSVSWYQQTPGQGLQFLFEYFSETQRNKGNFPGRFSGRQFSNSRSEMNVSTLELGDSALYLCASRTAGVGYEQYFGPGTRLTVT.

This clonotype showed up many times. V and J are TRBV7-6 and TRBJ2-1, with 8 bases aligning to TRBD1. The CDR3 runs 14 residues. In germline, CDR1 is SGHVS, CDR2 FNYEAQ. With V trimmed by 5 bases and J by 6 bases, 6 bases remained unmatched. CDR3 in DNA: TGTGCCAGCAGCAACCGGGACAGGTTCAATGAGCAGTTCTTC. It is translated as CASSNRDRFNEQFF.

This sequence joins TRBV5-6 and TRBJ2-1; a possible D gene is TRBD1 (6 bases). CDR3 length: 14 residues. CDR1 SGHDT and CDR2 YYEEEE come from the germline V gene. V shed 2 bases and J shed 4 bases, with 10 bases lying between them. CDR3 sequence: CASSLVDSYNEQFF. DNA for the CDR3: TGTGCCAGCAGCTTAGTGGACAGTTACAATGAGCAGTTCTTC.

As for this clonotype: Sequence at one end of the junction differs from germline and may be a read error. J is TRBJ2-7 and V is TRBV19; 10 bases are a match to TRBD1. This CDR3 is 15 amino acids long. Germline V gene data show CDR1 as LNHDA and CDR2 as SQIVND (reference sequence). The CDR3 here is CASSMGGQGSYERYF. The CDR3 bases are TGTGCCAGTAGTATGGGGGGACAGGGGTCCTACGAGCGGTACTTC.

The J gene is TRBJ1-1, the V gene TRBV4-1; 7 nucleotides align to TRBD1. V trimming: 4 bases; J trimming: 1 base; junction bases outside the gene matches: 12. The CDR3 loop spans 17 amino acids. The germline V gene has CDR1 MGHRA and CDR2 YSYEKL. CDR3 region: CASSRGWTGFSNTEAFF. The CDR3 DNA is TGCGCCAGCAGCCGCGGCTGGACAGGTTTTTCGAACACTGAAGCTTTCTTT.

This clonotype was detected many times. This sequence joins TRBV19 and TRBJ1-2, with D possibly matching TRBD1 (6 bases). The CDR3 spans 16 residues. Deletions cut 7 bases from V and 3 bases from J, with 21 bases between. Germline CDR1 LNHDA, CDR2 SQIVND (reference sequence). The CDR3 reads CASKPTGSGTDYGYTF. The CDR3 region has the DNA TGTGCCAGTAAACCAACAGGGTCCGGGACGGACTATGGCTACACCTTC.

Worth noting for this clonotype: A far larger clone is one base from this, pointing to a likely read error. CDR3 DNA sequence: TGTGCCAGCAGCTTAGCGGACTTAGGGACCAGGAGTGAAAAGTACTTC. Its protein is CASSLADLGTRSEKYF. The chain employs TRBV7-9 and TRBJ2-7; D tentatively fits TRBD1 or TRBD2 (5 bases each). Between the trimmed V and J ends, which lost 0 bases and 11 bases, there was a span of 23 bases. Per the germline V gene, CDR1 is SEHNR and CDR2 is FQNEAQ (reference sequence). The CDR3 length is 16 residues. Variable domain in full (rest from reference TRBV7-9 and TRBJ2-7): DTGVSQNPRHKITKRGQNVTFRCDPISEHNRLYWYRQTLGQGPEFLTYFQNEAQLEKSRLLSDRFSAERPKGSFSTLEIQRTEQGDSAMYLCASSLADLGTRSEKYFGPGTRLTVT.

Concerning this clonotype itself: A much larger clonotype is one base distant, so this may be a read error. The J gene is TRBJ2-7, the V gene TRBV5-4; 10 bases fit TRBD2. The CDR3 spans 18 residues. CDR1 and CDR2 (germline): SGHNT, YYREEE (reference sequence). Unmatched junction bases numbered 16, after V lost 3 bases and J lost 4 bases. CDR3 nucleotide sequence: TGTGCCAGCAGCTGGGCCTCCGGGTGCGGGACTAGCGAATACGAGCAGTACTTC. This codes for CASSWASGCGTSEYEQYF.

Concerning this clonotype itself: A read error may account for a junction end that differs from germline. The CDR3 nucleotides are TGTGACAGCAGCCACCGGGGGTCCGGCTACACCTTC. It codes for CDSSHRGSGYTF. V and J are TRBV6-1 and TRBJ1-2, with D maybe TRBD1 (5 bases). Per the germline V gene, CDR1 is MNHNS and CDR2 is SASEGT. This CDR3 comprises 12 residues.

As concerns this clonotype: This probably arose from a read error, given a far larger clone one base away. The chain links TRBV28 to TRBJ2-1; 7 bases agree with TRBD2. Germline V gene data show CDR1 as MDHEN and CDR2 as SYDVKM. The ends lost 7 bases at V and 10 bases at J; junction bases unmatched: 16. The CDR3 sequence is 15 residues long. The CDR3 is CASTLGGMSGDEQFF. The CDR3 DNA reads TGTGCCAGCACCCTGGGAGGGATGTCCGGGGACGAGCAGTTCTTC.

As to this clonotype: A much more abundant neighbour one base away suggests this may be a read error. This sequence joins TRBV5-1 and TRBJ2-7, with D perhaps TRBD1 (6 bases). This CDR3 has 12 residues. Germline CDR1 is SGHRS and CDR2 is YFSETQ. The germline V and J ends were trimmed by 4 bases and 5 bases, with 10 bases remaining between them. CDR3 sequence reads: CASSLQGDEQYF. The CDR3 region has the DNA TGCGCCAGCAGCCTACAGGGAGACGAGCAGTACTTC.

This clonotype was recorded at least ten times. One junction end does not reproduce the germline sequence, and a read error may be involved. The rearrangement links TRBV5-1 to TRBJ1-4; D is perhaps TRBD1 (5 bases). The CDR3 loop spans 16 amino acids. Looked up from germline, CDR1 is SGHRS and CDR2 is YFSETQ. CDR3 DNA sequence: TGCGCCAGCAGATTGGGATCAGGGCCTTCTAATGAAAAACTGTTTTTT. Translation: CASRLGSGPSNEKLFF.

The sample holds one count of this clonotype. J is TRBJ1-6 and V is TRBV28; no clear D. Germline CDR1 MDHEN, CDR2 SYDVKM. V lost 5 bases, J lost 5 bases, and 13 bases lay in between. The CDR3 extends over 15 amino acids. CDR3 loop: CASSLAPGDNSPLHF. The CDR3 region has the DNA TGTGCCAGCAGTCTGGCCCCTGGGGATAATTCACCCCTCCACTTT.

By sample share, this clonotype is medium-sized. The chain carries TRBV6-1 and TRBJ1-6, with D maybe TRBD1 (6 bases). The CDR3 consists of 15 residues. The V and J ends lost 4 bases and 9 bases respectively, with 16 bases between them. The germline V gene has CDR1 MNHNS and CDR2 SASEGT. The chain's CDR3 is CASSGRQELPSPLHF. CDR3 sequence (DNA): TGTGCCAGCAGTGGGCGACAGGAGTTACCTTCACCCCTCCACTTT.

The rearrangement uses TRBV7-9 and TRBJ2-7, with a possible D match to TRBD1 (5 bases). V was clipped by 5 bases and J by 5 bases, with 16 bases between them. There are 14 residues in the CDR3. Germline-derived CDR1 and CDR2 are SEHNR and FQNEAQ (reference sequence). The CDR3 DNA reads TGTGCCAGCAGCGATATGGGAAAGGGGAACGAGCAGTACTTC. This sequence encodes CASSDMGKGNEQYF.

This clonotype was seen repeatedly, ten times or more. The rearrangement links TRBV10-3 to TRBJ2-2; D remains ambiguous. Trimming took 4 bases from V and 0 from J, leaving 6 bases between them. This CDR3 is built from 14 residues. Germline V gene lookup returns CDR1 ENHRY and CDR2 SYGVKD. The CDR3 sequence: CAISGTTNTGELFF. The CDR3 nucleotides read TGTGCCATCAGTGGAACTACGAACACCGGGGAGCTGTTTTTT.

This clonotype was counted at least ten times. This CDR3 reads CASSTLGSPGNYGYTF. The CDR3 nucleotides read TGTGCCAGTAGTACCTTGGGAAGTCCAGGAAACTATGGCTACACCTTC. The chain recombines TRBV19 with TRBJ1-2; D ambiguous. V was shortened by 4 bases and J by 2 bases, with 17 bases between the two germline ends. Germline CDR1 and CDR2: LNHDA and SQIVND (reference sequence). CDR3 length: 16 amino acids.

The sample holds many counts of this clonotype. The gene calls are TRBV28 and TRBJ2-1; tentative D call: TRBD1 (11 bases). CDR1 and CDR2 from the germline V gene are MDHEN and SYDVKM. Trimming cost V 8 bases and J 4 bases, with 30 bases left between them. The CDR3 is 19 amino acids. CDR3 residues: CASVGTGGASGSLYNEQFF. CDR3 bases: TGTGCCAGCGTTGGGACAGGGGGTGCTAGCGGGAGTCTATACAATGAGCAGTTCTTC.

CDR3 sequence: CAWSFGGRYEQYF. In DNA form, the CDR3 reads TGTGCCTGGAGTTTTGGAGGGCGGTACGAGCAGTACTTC. The genes are TRBV30 and TRBJ2-7; a possible D gene is TRBD2 (6 bases). This CDR3 has 13 amino acids. The V end lost 2 bases, the J end lost 4 bases, and 12 bases lay between the germline ends. Per the germline V gene, CDR1 is GTSNPN and CDR2 is SVGIG (reference sequence).

This clonotype has a count of ten or more. The chain joins TRBV7-2 to TRBJ2-5; D perhaps matches TRBD2 (5 bases). The length of the CDR3 is 14 residues. With 1 base removed from V and 0 bases from J, the gap between germline ends came to 6 bases. Germline values: CDR1 SGHTA, CDR2 FQGNSA. This CDR3 is CASSLVGDQETQYF. CDR3 nucleotides: TGTGCCAGCAGCTTAGTCGGGGACCAAGAGACCCAGTACTTC.